The 27 T cell receptor beta chains presented below share a single source sample, sequenced in a study of hypomethylating agent response in myelodysplastic syndrome. Sequencing was performed with immunoSEQ multiplex PCR; in TCRdb, only in-frame clones are kept and a portion is missing. The sample holds approximately 1,000 clones; around 80% are singletons and the top ten take over 15%. Source: bone marrow, taken before or after starting hypomethylating agent treatment for myelodysplastic syndrome (not recorded which). These receptors all come from a human donor with myelodysplastic syndrome.

V gene TRBV2 combines with J gene TRBJ2-7, with D possibly being TRBD1 or TRBD2 (5 bases each). There are 13 residues in the CDR3. V gave up 3 bases and J gave up 6 bases, with 12 bases separating them. CDR1 and CDR2 (germline): SNHLY, FYNNEI. This chain's CDR3 is CASSEGDQGEQYF. The CDR3 nucleotides read TGTGCCAGCAGTGAGGGGGATCAGGGCGAGCAGTACTTC. Variable domain in full (rest from reference TRBV2 and TRBJ2-7): EPEVTQTPSHQVTQMGQEVILRCVPISNHLYFYWYRQILGQKVEFLVSFYNNEISEKSEIFDDQFSVERPDGSNFTLKIRSTKLEDSAMYFCASSEGDQGEQYFGPGTRLTVT.

This clone showed up just a few times. Here the CDR3 DNA reads TGCGCCAGCGGAAGACAGGGTAAAGTCGACGAGCAGTACTTC. It is translated as CASGRQGKVDEQYF. The chain carries TRBV5-1 and TRBJ2-7; 7 bases are shared with TRBD1. The CDR3 covers 14 residues. The J segment lost 5 bases and the V segment lost 7 bases, leaving 12 bases of the junction unmatched. From germline, CDR1 is SGHRS and CDR2 YFSETQ.

CDR3 DNA sequence: TGTGCCAGCAGTCAGGGACTAGCGGGCCTCCAAGAGACCCAGTACTTC. Translated: CASSQGLAGLQETQYF. This chain joins TRBV27 and TRBJ2-5; 12 bases align to TRBD2. V lost 5 bases and J lost 1; bases outside the gene matches: 5. The germline V gene encodes CDR1 MNHEY and CDR2 SMNVEV (reference sequence). The CDR3 is 16 amino acids.

V gene TRBV5-1 combines with J gene TRBJ2-1, with no clear D. Germline-derived CDR1 and CDR2 are SGHRS and YFSETQ. This CDR3 comprises 15 residues. Trimming shortened V by 1 base and J by 0 bases, and 8 bases separated the two germline ends. CDR3 nucleotides: TGCGCCAGCAGCTTGACGGAGACCTCCTACAATGAGCAGTTCTTC. It codes for CASSLTETSYNEQFF.

The V call is TRBV2, the J call TRBJ2-1, with 10 bases that match TRBD2. The germline gives CDR1 SNHLY, CDR2 FYNNEI. The length of the CDR3 is 14 residues. The junction had 7 bases not matched to a gene; V was cut back by 9 bases and J by 5 bases. CDR3: CARPLAGDHNEQFF. In DNA form, the CDR3 reads TGTGCCAGGCCCCTAGCGGGGGACCACAATGAGCAGTTCTTC.

The chain joins TRBV28 to TRBJ2-7; D might be TRBD1 (6 bases). CDR1 and CDR2 (germline): MDHEN, SYDVKM. With 6 bases removed from V and 3 bases from J, the gap between germline ends came to 15 bases. The CDR3 spans 14 residues. CDR3 DNA: TGTGCCAGCAGCTCCGGGACAATCAACTACGAGCAGTACTTC. Amino acids: CASSSGTINYEQYF.

V gene TRBV6-6 combines with J gene TRBJ1-1; perhaps TRBD1 as D (6 bases). V lost 4 bases and J lost 8, with 14 bases in between. Germline CDR1 reads MNHNY; CDR2 reads SVGAGI (reference sequence). The CDR3 contains 13 residues. This CDR3 reads CASSFQTGGEAFF. The CDR3, as DNA: TGTGCCAGCAGTTTCCAGACAGGTGGGGAAGCTTTCTTT.

This chain links TRBV7-6 with TRBJ2-5; TRBD2 might be the D (6 bases). The V end was cut by 5 bases, the J end by 1 base, with 14 bases between. This CDR3 region has 15 residues. Germline CDR1 and CDR2: SGHVS and FNYEAQ. CDR3 protein: CASSPAGGAQETQYF. In DNA, the CDR3 is TGTGCCAGCAGCCCTGCGGGCGGGGCCCAAGAGACCCAGTACTTC.

The gene calls are TRBV9 and TRBJ1-2; 7 nucleotides agree with TRBD1. The CDR3 length is 16 residues. The V segment lost 0 bases and the J segment 5 bases; nucleotides outside the gene matches: 10. CDR1 and CDR2 from the germline V gene are SGDLS and YYNGEE. CDR3 residues: CASSVGSDRVNYGYTF. CDR3 coding DNA: TGTGCCAGCAGCGTAGGTTCCGACAGGGTAAATTATGGCTACACCTTC.

The chain links TRBV2 to TRBJ1-5; D gene unclear. The CDR3 has 13 residues. Trimming pared 6 bases from V and 5 bases from J, leaving 11 bases between. The V gene's germline CDR1 is SNHLY and CDR2 FYNNEI. The CDR3 here is CASSRRLDQPQHF. The DNA for the CDR3 is TGTGCCAGCAGCAGGAGACTCGATCAGCCCCAGCATTTT.

The J gene is TRBJ1-2, the V gene TRBV25-1, with 9 bases fitting TRBD1. The trim removed 8 bases at V and 4 bases at J, leaving 5 bases unmatched. Germline loops: CDR1 MGHDK, CDR2 SYGVNS. The CDR3 has 13 amino acids. This CDR3 reads CASADRGTYGYTF. The CDR3 nucleotides read TGTGCCAGCGCAGACAGGGGGACCTATGGCTACACCTTC.

This chain connects TRBV6-1 to TRBJ2-7; D possibly corresponds to TRBD1 (6 bases). This CDR3 spans 15 amino acids. The V end was cut by 0 bases, the J end by 2 bases, with 11 bases between. CDR1 and CDR2 from the germline V gene are MNHNS and SASEGT. DNA for the CDR3: TGTGCCAGCAGTGAAGCGACAGGCTCCCCCTACGAGCAGTACTTC. Translating it yields CASSEATGSPYEQYF.

The rearrangement uses TRBV30 and TRBJ2-1; D ambiguous. The CDR3 consists of 14 residues. The V end lost 0 bases, the J end lost 7 bases, and 13 bases lay between the germline ends. Germline-derived CDR1 and CDR2 are GTSNPN and SVGIG (reference sequence). The chain's CDR3 is CAWSVWPSINEQFF. The CDR3 bases are TGTGCCTGGAGTGTTTGGCCTTCGATAAATGAGCAGTTCTTC.

This rearrangement joins TRBV21-1 to TRBJ2-7; TRBD1 is the table's D call and was not checked against the DNA. TRBV21-1 is classified as a pseudogene. There are 18 residues in the CDR3. The CDR3 nucleotides read TGTGCCAGCAGCAAAGATGTGGCAAAGGGACAGGTCGCCTACGAGCAGTACTTC. Encoded protein: CASSKDVAKGQVAYEQYF.

V usage is TRBV28 and J usage is TRBJ1-5; D is uncertain. CDR3 length: 15 residues. Trimming removed 6 bases from V and 1 base from J, with 13 bases in between. In germline, CDR1 is MDHEN, CDR2 SYDVKM. The CDR3 protein is CASRTQFESNQPQHF. DNA for the CDR3: TGTGCCAGCAGAACACAATTCGAGAGCAATCAGCCCCAGCATTTT.

The V call is TRBV4-2, the J call TRBJ2-7; 7 nucleotides match TRBD1. This CDR3 region has 15 residues. J was trimmed by 6 bases and V by 3 bases; bases with no gene match: 11. Per germline, CDR1 LGHNA and CDR2 YNFKEQ. The CDR3 loop is CASSHWVLDRIEQYF. The CDR3 nucleotides are TGTGCCAGCAGCCATTGGGTACTGGACAGGATCGAGCAGTACTTC.

This clone is large within its sample. The chain carries TRBV5-1 and TRBJ1-3, with 7 bases identical to TRBD1. Germline lookup yields CDR1 SGHRS and CDR2 YFSETQ. V was pared by 0 bases and J by 3 bases, with 6 bases of the junction left unmatched. The CDR3 extends over 16 amino acids. The chain's CDR3 is CASSLAQQGNGNTIYF. The CDR3 coding sequence is TGCGCCAGCAGCTTGGCGCAACAGGGGAATGGAAACACCATATATTTT.

The V gene is TRBV6-5, the J gene TRBJ2-7; the match to TRBD2 covers 8 bases. In germline, CDR1 is MNHEY, CDR2 SVGAGI. This CDR3 region has 15 residues. With 7 bases clipped from V and 3 bases from J, the junction kept 11 bases outside the gene matches. The CDR3 is CASTPAGGSSYEQYF. The CDR3 DNA reads as TGTGCCAGCACCCCTGCGGGAGGATCCAGCTACGAGCAGTACTTC.

J is TRBJ2-7 and V is TRBV5-6; TRBD1 or TRBD2 may be the D gene (5 bases each). Germline assignment: CDR1 SGHDT and CDR2 YYEEEE. V lost 4 bases, J lost 0 bases, and 11 bases lay in between. The CDR3 has 14 residues. CDR3 residues: CASSAGTSSYEQYF. The CDR3 region has the DNA TGTGCCAGCAGCGCCGGGACGAGCTCCTACGAGCAGTACTTC.

This clone was observed a single time. This chain connects TRBV4-3 to TRBJ1-3, with D possibly matching TRBD1 (5 bases). The CDR3 spans 14 residues. The germline CDR1 and CDR2 sequences are LGHNA and YSLEER. V lost 0 bases to trimming and J lost 6 bases, with 9 bases between them. Here the CDR3 DNA reads TGCGCCAGCAGCCAAGATGTGGGGACAAACACCATATATTTT. It translates to CASSQDVGTNTIYF.

The chain employs TRBV5-5 and TRBJ1-1; D is perhaps TRBD1 (6 bases). The germline gives CDR1 SGHKS, CDR2 YYEKEE (reference sequence). This CDR3 is 13 amino acids long. The V end lost 4 bases, the J end lost 1 base, and 8 bases lay between the germline ends. CDR3 sequence reads: CASSPQGNTEAFF. CDR3 sequence (DNA): TGTGCCAGCAGCCCACAGGGGAACACTGAAGCTTTCTTT.

This clone has just a few counts. The chain recombines TRBV11-2 with TRBJ1-2, with TRBD1 matching over 10 bases. Germline V gives CDR1 SGHAT, CDR2 FQNNGV. The CDR3 runs 15 residues. V shed 0 bases and J 8 bases; nucleotides not matched to a gene: 6. CDR3 sequence reads: CASSLEGDRGWGYTF. The CDR3 coding sequence is TGTGCCAGCAGCTTAGAGGGGGACAGGGGTTGGGGCTACACCTTC.

The chain carries TRBV4-1 and TRBJ2-1; unclear D gene. CDR3 length equals 15 residues. Trimming removed 1 base from V and 12 bases from J, with 19 bases in between. From germline, CDR1 is MGHRA and CDR2 YSYEKL. The chain's CDR3 is CASSQAPSLESWQFF. The CDR3 bases are TGCGCCAGCAGCCAAGCACCCTCTCTAGAGTCCTGGCAGTTCTTC.

In DNA, the CDR3 is TGTGCCAGCAAATGGGGACTAACTGGGGATGAGCAGTTCTTC. As protein: CASKWGLTGDEQFF. The chain employs TRBV5-5 and TRBJ2-1, with TRBD2 matching over 7 bases. Germline CDR1 is SGHKS and CDR2 is YYEKEE (reference sequence). The V gene end was trimmed by 6 bases and the J gene end by 8 bases; junction bases not matched to a gene: 11. The CDR3 sequence is 14 residues long.

V gene TRBV5-1 combines with J gene TRBJ1-1; TRBD1 might be the D (6 bases). The CDR3 spans 16 residues. With 4 bases removed from V and 0 bases from J, the gap between germline ends came to 16 bases. The germline V gene has CDR1 SGHRS and CDR2 YFSETQ. The CDR3 sequence: CASSLREGGLNTEAFF. The CDR3 DNA follows: TGCGCCAGCAGCCTAAGGGAGGGGGGATTGAACACTGAAGCTTTCTTT.

The chain has TRBV19 and TRBJ1-5, with TRBD1 identical over 7 bases. Trimming cost V 3 bases and J 6 bases; bases outside gene matches: 17. This CDR3 is 18 amino acids long. The germline gives CDR1 LNHDA, CDR2 SQIVND (reference sequence). The CDR3 reads CASSMGFIGGGAGQPQHF. The CDR3 DNA reads as TGTGCCAGTAGTATGGGCTTTATAGGAGGGGGCGCGGGTCAGCCCCAGCATTTT. Drawing the rest from reference TRBV19 and TRBJ1-5, the complete variable domain is DGGITQSPKYLFRKEGQNVTLSCEQNLNHDAMYWYRQDPGQGLRLIYYSQIVNDFQKGDIAEGYSVSREKKESFPLTVTSAQKNPTAFYLCASSMGFIGGGAGQPQHFGDGTRLSIL.

The gene calls are TRBV7-6 and TRBJ2-7; D not certain. There are 13 residues in the CDR3. Trimming pared 5 bases from V and 3 bases from J, leaving 11 bases between. Germline V lookup: CDR1 SGHVS, CDR2 FNYEAQ. The CDR3 DNA sequence: TGTGCCAGCAGCCCCGGGCCGAACTACGAGCAGTACTTC. Residues: CASSPGPNYEQYF.